The 9 T cell receptor beta chains given below trace back to one sample, sequenced in a study of blood T cells in healthy people across ages. Primed by a sample-barcoded 5' primer and a J-beta primer mix, a second PCR proceeded for about 6 to 11 cycles. TCRdb re-derived calls from the 5' RACE reads in MiXCR, one entry per CDR3 protein. Seen here are about 1.8 million distinct CDR3 sequences, around half observed once, and the top ten hold around 2.1%. The sample comprised blood. The source of these receptors is a woman aged 40-49 years in good health.

This clonotype has more than one count but fewer than ten. V usage is TRBV7-2 and J usage is TRBJ2-5, with D hard to call. Trimming pared 2 bases from V and 5 bases from J, leaving 12 bases between. The CDR3 consists of 14 residues. Looked up from germline, CDR1 is SGHTA and CDR2 is FQGNSA. CDR3 sequence reads: CASSLRSGAETQYF. The DNA for the CDR3 is TGTGCCAGCAGCTTACGGTCGGGTGCCGAGACCCAGTACTTC.

The table lists this clonotype with a few counts. The rearrangement joins TRBV28 to TRBJ2-5, with 8 bases fitting TRBD1. From germline, CDR1 is MDHEN and CDR2 SYDVKM. This CDR3 contains 14 residues. The ends lost 6 bases at V and 4 bases at J; junction bases unmatched: 7. CDR3 DNA: TGTGCCAGCAGCCAAACCGGACAGGGAGAGACCCAGTACTTC. Amino acid sequence: CASSQTGQGETQYF.

This chain connects TRBV24-1 to TRBJ1-2; 10 bases map to TRBD1. From germline, CDR1 is KGHDR and CDR2 SFDVKD. V was clipped by 2 bases and J by 7 bases; unmatched bases: 9. The CDR3 length is 16 residues. CDR3 sequence (DNA): TGTGCCACCAGTGATTCGGACAGGGGGTCTAGGAGTGGCTACACCTTC. Translated, it gives CATSDSDRGSRSGYTF.

This clonotype was observed a handful of times. V and J are TRBV20-1 and TRBJ2-5; D unclear. Germline CDR1 is DFQATT and CDR2 is SNEGSKA (reference sequence). V was clipped by 4 bases and J by 5 bases, with 5 bases between them. This CDR3 is 10 amino acids long. CDR3 amino acids: CSAKVETQYF. CDR3 DNA sequence: TGCAGTGCTAAGGTGGAGACCCAGTACTTC.

The V gene is TRBV28, the J gene TRBJ1-5, with D possibly matching TRBD1 (5 bases). V was pared by 4 bases and J by 4 bases, with 17 bases between. The CDR3 spans 16 residues. Looked up from germline, CDR1 is MDHEN and CDR2 is SYDVKM. CDR3 sequence reads: CASSSPGTGRNQPQHF. CDR3 nucleotide sequence: TGTGCCAGCAGTTCGCCCGGGACCGGGAGGAATCAGCCCCAGCATTTT.

The chain joins TRBV9 to TRBJ1-1; D not resolved. The V end was cut by 4 bases, the J end by 1 base, with 8 bases between. Germline CDR1 reads SGDLS; CDR2 reads YYNGEE. This CDR3 spans 13 amino acids. CDR3 sequence (DNA): TGTGCCAGCAGCCCAGAGGCGAACACTGAAGCTTTCTTT. Its translation is CASSPEANTEAFF.

This clonotype appeared a few times. V gene TRBV7-2 combines with J gene TRBJ2-7, with unresolved D. From germline, CDR1 is SGHTA and CDR2 FQGNSA. Trimming removed 1 base at V and 4 bases at J, with 14 bases between. This CDR3 is built from 15 residues. This chain's CDR3 is CASSLDHQARYEQYF. The CDR3 coding sequence is TGTGCCAGCAGCTTAGACCACCAGGCCCGTTACGAGCAGTACTTC.

This clonotype showed up just a few times. The CDR3 DNA follows: TGTGCCAGCAGCCGCGTGGCTCACACAGATACGCAGTATTTT. It codes for CASSRVAHTDTQYF. The genes are TRBV7-9 and TRBJ2-3; the D is unclear. Trimming removed 5 bases from V and 2 bases from J, with 11 bases in between. Looked up from germline, CDR1 is SEHNR and CDR2 is FQNEAQ (reference sequence). This CDR3 is 14 amino acids long.

This clonotype turned up a few times. The chain has TRBV3-1 and TRBJ2-5; 12 bases are a match to TRBD1. V lost 5 bases and J lost 5; bases outside the gene matches: 3. CDR1 LGHDT and CDR2 YNNKEL come from the germline V gene (reference sequence). The CDR3 totals 14 residues. CDR3 residues: CASSGTGGPETQYF. CDR3 DNA sequence: TGTGCCAGCAGCGGGACAGGGGGCCCGGAGACCCAGTACTTC.